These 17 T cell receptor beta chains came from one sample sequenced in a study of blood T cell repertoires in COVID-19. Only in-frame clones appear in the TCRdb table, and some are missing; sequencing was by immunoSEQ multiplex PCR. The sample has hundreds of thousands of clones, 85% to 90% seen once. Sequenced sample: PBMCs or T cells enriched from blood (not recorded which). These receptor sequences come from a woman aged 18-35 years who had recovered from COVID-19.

For the CDR3, the DNA is TGTGCCAGCAGCGTCACGGGACTAGCGGGGGGGCCCTACAATGAGCAGTTCTTC. This translates into CASSVTGLAGGPYNEQFF. The V gene is TRBV9, the J gene TRBJ2-1; 16 bases are a match to TRBD2. Germline V gene data show CDR1 as SGDLS and CDR2 as YYNGEE. This CDR3 spans 18 amino acids. V was pared by 2 bases and J by 2 bases, with 4 bases of the junction left unmatched.

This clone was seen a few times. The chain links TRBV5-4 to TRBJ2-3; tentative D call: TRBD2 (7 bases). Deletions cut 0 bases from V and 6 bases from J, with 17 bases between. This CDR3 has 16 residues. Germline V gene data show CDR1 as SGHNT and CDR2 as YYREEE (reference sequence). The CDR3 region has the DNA TGTGCCAGCAGCTTGGATGGTCTACGGGGGGCTGATACGCAGTATTTT. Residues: CASSLDGLRGADTQYF.

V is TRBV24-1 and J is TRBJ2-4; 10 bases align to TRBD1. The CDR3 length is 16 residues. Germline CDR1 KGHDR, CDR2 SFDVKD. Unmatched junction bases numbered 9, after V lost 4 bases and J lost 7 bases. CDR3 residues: CATSEAGQGNPNIQYF. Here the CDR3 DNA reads TGTGCCACCAGTGAAGCGGGACAGGGGAATCCCAACATTCAGTACTTC.

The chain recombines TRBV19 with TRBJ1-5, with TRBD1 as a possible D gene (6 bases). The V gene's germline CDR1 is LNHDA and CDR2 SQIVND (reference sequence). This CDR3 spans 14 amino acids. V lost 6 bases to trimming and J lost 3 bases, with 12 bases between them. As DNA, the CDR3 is TGTGCCAGTAGCTCAGGGGCCTTCAATCAGCCCCAGCATTTT. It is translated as CASSSGAFNQPQHF.

The CDR3 DNA is TGTGCCAGCAGCCCCCGGGACAGGGGCTCACCCCTCCACTTT. Its translation is CASSPRDRGSPLHF. The chain joins TRBV7-6 to TRBJ1-6, with 10 bases that match TRBD1. The length of the CDR3 is 14 residues. V shed 5 bases, J shed 10 bases, and the junction held 5 bases outside the gene matches. The germline CDR1 and CDR2 sequences are SGHVS and FNYEAQ. Complete variable domain (other parts from reference TRBV7-6 and TRBJ1-6): GAGVSQSPRYKVTKRGQDVALRCDPISGHVSLYWYRQALGQGPEFLTYFNYEAQQDKSGLPNDRFSAERPEGSISTLTIQRTEQRDSAMYRCASSPRDRGSPLHFGNGTRLTVT.

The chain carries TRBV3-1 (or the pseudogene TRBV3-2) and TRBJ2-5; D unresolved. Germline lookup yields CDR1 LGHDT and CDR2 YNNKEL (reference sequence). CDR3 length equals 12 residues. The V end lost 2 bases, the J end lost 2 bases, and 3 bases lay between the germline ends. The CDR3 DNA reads TGTGCCAGCAGCCAACTTCAAGAGACCCAGTACTTC. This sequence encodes CASSQLQETQYF.

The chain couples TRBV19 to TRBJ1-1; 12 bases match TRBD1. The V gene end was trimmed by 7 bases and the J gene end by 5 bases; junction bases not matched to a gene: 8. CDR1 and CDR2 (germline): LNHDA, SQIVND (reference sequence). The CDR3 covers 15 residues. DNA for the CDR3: TGTGCCAGTATCGGGACAGGGGGCATCTGGACTGAAGCTTTCTTT. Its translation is CASIGTGGIWTEAFF.

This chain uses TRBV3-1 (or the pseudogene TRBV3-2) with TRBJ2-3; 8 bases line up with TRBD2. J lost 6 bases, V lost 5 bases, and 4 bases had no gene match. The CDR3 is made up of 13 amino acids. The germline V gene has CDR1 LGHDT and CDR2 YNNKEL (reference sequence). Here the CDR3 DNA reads TGTGCCAGCAGCTCCGGGGGGGCCGATACGCAGTATTTT. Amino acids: CASSSGGADTQYF.

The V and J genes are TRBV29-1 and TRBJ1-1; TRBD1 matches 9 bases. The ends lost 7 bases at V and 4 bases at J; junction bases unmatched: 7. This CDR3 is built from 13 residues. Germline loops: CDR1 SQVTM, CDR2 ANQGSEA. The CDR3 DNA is TGCAGCGGGTCACAGGGGGCCAGCACTGAAGCTTTCTTT. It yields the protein CSGSQGASTEAFF.

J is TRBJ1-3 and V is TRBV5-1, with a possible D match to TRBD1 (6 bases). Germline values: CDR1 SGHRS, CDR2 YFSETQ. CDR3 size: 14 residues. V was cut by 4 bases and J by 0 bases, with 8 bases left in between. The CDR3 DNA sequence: TGCGCCAGCAGCGTACAGGGCTCTGGAAACACCATATATTTT. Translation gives CASSVQGSGNTIYF.

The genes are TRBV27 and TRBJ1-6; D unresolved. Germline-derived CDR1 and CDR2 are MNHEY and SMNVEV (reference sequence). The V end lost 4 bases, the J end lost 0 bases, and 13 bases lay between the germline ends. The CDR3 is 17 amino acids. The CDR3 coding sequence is TGTGCCAGCAGTTACCGGACGGACTCCTCCTATAATTCACCCCTCCACTTT. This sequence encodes CASSYRTDSSYNSPLHF.

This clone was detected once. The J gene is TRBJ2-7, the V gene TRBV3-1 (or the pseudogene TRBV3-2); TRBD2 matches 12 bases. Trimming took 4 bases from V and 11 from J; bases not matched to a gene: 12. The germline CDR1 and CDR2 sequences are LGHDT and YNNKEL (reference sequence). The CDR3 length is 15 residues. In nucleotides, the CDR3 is TGTGCCAGCAGCCTCTCCGTTTCTAGCGGGGGGGCTGAGTACTTC. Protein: CASSLSVSSGGAEYF.

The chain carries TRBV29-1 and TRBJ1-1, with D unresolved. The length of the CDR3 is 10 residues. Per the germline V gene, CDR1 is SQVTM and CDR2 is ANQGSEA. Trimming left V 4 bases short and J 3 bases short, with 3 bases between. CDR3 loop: CSVADTEAFF. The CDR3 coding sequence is TGCAGCGTTGCGGACACTGAAGCTTTCTTT.

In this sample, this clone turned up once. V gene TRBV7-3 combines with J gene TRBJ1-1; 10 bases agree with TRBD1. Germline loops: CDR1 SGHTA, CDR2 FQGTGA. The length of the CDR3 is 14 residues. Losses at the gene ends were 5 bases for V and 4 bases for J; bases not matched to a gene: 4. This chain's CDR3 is CASSPGDRGTEAFF. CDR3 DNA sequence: TGTGCCAGCAGCCCCGGGGACAGGGGCACTGAAGCTTTCTTT.

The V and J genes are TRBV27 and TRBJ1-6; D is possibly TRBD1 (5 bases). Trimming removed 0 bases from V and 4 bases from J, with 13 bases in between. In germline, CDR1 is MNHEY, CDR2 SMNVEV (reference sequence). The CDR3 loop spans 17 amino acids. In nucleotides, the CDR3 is TGTGCCAGCAGTTTATCGGCGCCGGGACTGTATAATTCACCCCTCCACTTT. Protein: CASSLSAPGLYNSPLHF.

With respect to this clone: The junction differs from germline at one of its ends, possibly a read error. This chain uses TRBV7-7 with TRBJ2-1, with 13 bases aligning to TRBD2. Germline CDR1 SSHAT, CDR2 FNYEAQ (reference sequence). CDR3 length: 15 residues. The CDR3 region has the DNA TGTGCTAGCAGCTTAGCGGGACTAGCGGGGCATGAGCAGTTCTTC. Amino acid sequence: CASSLAGLAGHEQFF.

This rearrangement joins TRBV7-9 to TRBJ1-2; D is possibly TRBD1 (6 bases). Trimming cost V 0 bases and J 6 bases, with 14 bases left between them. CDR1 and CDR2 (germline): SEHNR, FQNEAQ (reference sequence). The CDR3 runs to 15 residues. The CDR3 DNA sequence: TGTGCCAGCAGCTTAGCGGGGGCAGGGATGGATGGCTACACCTTC. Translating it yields CASSLAGAGMDGYTF. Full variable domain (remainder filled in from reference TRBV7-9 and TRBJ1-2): DTGVSQNPRHKITKRGQNVTFRCDPISEHNRLYWYRQTLGQGPEFLTYFQNEAQLEKSRLLSDRFSAERPKGSFSTLEIQRTEQGDSAMYLCASSLAGAGMDGYTFGSGTRLTVV.